Below are 29 T cell receptor beta chains sequenced from a single sample in a study of post-analysis software for immune sequencing data. Study-wide findings and caveats: In patients, five TRBV segments were more frequent than in controls, with TRBV5-6, TRBV5-1 and TRBV20-1 among them.

The antigens these receptors bind are not known. Unique molecular identifiers featured in each of the TCR beta cDNA libraries. TCRdb reprocessed the PCR reads with MiXCR, giving one entry per CDR3 protein. The sample shows about 820,000 distinct CDR3 sequences, approximately 57% of them seen only once. Sequenced: blood. The origin of the receptors is a girl under 18 with multiple sclerosis.

The chain couples TRBV6-2 or TRBV6-3 to TRBJ2-3; 7 bases are a match to TRBD2. V gave up 6 bases and J gave up 5 bases; unmatched junction bases: 14. This CDR3 has 16 residues. Per germline, CDR1 MNHEY and CDR2 SVGEGT. DNA for the CDR3: TGTGCCAGCAGATCAAGGGGACTATCCCCTCTAGATACGCAGTATTTT. Residues: CASRSRGLSPLDTQYF.

Concerning this clonotype: The DNA is omitted, as the CDR3 cannot be located on it reliably, and the CDR3 follows TCRdb's listing. V is TRBV14 and J is TRBJ1-6; no DNA check was done on the table's D call, TRBD1. With termini counted, the CDR3 has 22 amino acids. Germline V lookup: CDR1 SGHDN, CDR2 FVKESK. The CDR3: CASSPGPTYAFFGPGTRSPLHF.

The chain has TRBV9 and TRBJ2-1; D remains ambiguous. The germline V gene encodes CDR1 SGDLS and CDR2 YYNGEE. CDR3 size: 11 residues. Trimming took 5 bases from V and 5 from J, leaving 5 bases between them. CDR3 loop: CASRRDNEQFF. For the CDR3, the DNA is TGTGCCAGCAGAAGGGACAATGAGCAGTTCTTC.

In its sample, this clonotype was seen a few times. The chain is built from TRBV20-1 and TRBJ1-1; possibly TRBD1 for D (6 bases). This CDR3 region has 12 residues. V lost 7 bases, J lost 5 bases, and 14 bases lay in between. Germline loops: CDR1 DFQATT, CDR2 SNEGSKA (reference sequence). The CDR3 loop is CSVKTGGTEAFF. The CDR3 nucleotides are TGCAGTGTCAAGACAGGAGGAACTGAAGCTTTCTTT.

The CDR3 DNA is TGTGCCAGCAGTGAAACCGGACAGGGCAGGAATGAGCAGTTCTTC. Amino acid sequence: CASSETGQGRNEQFF. The V gene is TRBV6-1, the J gene TRBJ2-1, with TRBD1 matching over 8 bases. The CDR3 totals 15 residues. In germline, CDR1 is MNHNS, CDR2 SASEGT. V trimming: 2 bases; J trimming: 7 bases; junction bases outside the gene matches: 7.

The chain joins TRBV5-4 to TRBJ2-5; 7 nucleotides match TRBD2. J lost 5 bases, V lost 3 bases, and 10 bases had no gene match. CDR3 length: 15 amino acids. Germline V CDR1 and CDR2: SGHNT, YYREEE (reference sequence). The chain's CDR3 is CASSSGRERGETQYF. The CDR3 nucleotides are TGTGCCAGCAGCTCAGGGCGGGAGAGAGGGGAGACCCAGTACTTC.

This clonotype was detected once. The chain couples TRBV7-3 to TRBJ2-7; D is perhaps TRBD1 or TRBD2 (6 bases each). Germline CDR1 reads SGHTA; CDR2 reads FQGTGA. The CDR3 totals 15 residues. Trimming left V 6 bases short and J 2 bases short, with 17 bases between. The CDR3 loop is CASSYSGRGAYEQYF. In DNA, the CDR3 is TGTGCCAGCAGTTACAGCGGTAGGGGGGCCTACGAGCAGTACTTC.

The chain uses TRBV7-2 and TRBJ2-7, with TRBD2 as a possible D gene (7 bases). The end of the DNA aligns better with TRBJ2-5, so the J call may be wrong. The germline gives CDR1 SGHTA, CDR2 FQGNSA. This CDR3 spans 14 amino acids. CDR3 DNA: TGTGCCAGCAGCTATCGGGGGGCCCTAGAGACCCAGTACTTC. It encodes CASSYRGALETQYF.

The rearrangement uses TRBV14 and TRBJ2-7; a possible D gene is TRBD2 (5 bases). The CDR3 is 16 residues long. Trimming pared 0 bases from V and 0 bases from J, leaving 12 bases between. Germline CDR1 and CDR2: SGHDN and FVKESK. The CDR3 DNA sequence: TGTGCCAGCAGCCAAGATTGGGAGAAGAGCTCCTACGAGCAGTACTTC. It is translated as CASSQDWEKSSYEQYF.

The V call is TRBV2, the J call TRBJ2-5; TRBD1 aligns across 9 bases. In germline, CDR1 is SNHLY, CDR2 FYNNEI. The CDR3 consists of 15 residues. With V trimmed by 7 bases and J by 0 bases, 6 bases remained unmatched. CDR3 in amino acids: CASNSGTGYQETQYF. The CDR3 DNA reads as TGTGCCAGCAATTCCGGGACAGGGTACCAAGAGACCCAGTACTTC.

Note on this clonotype: A read error may be the cause here, since a much bigger clone is one base away. CDR3 amino acids: CASSLDRGFYEQYF. CDR3 nucleotides: TGCGCCAGCAGCTTGGACAGGGGATTCTACGAGCAGTACTTC. The chain employs TRBV5-1 and TRBJ2-7; 7 bases agree with TRBD1. The CDR3 contains 14 residues. With 0 bases clipped from V and 3 bases from J, the junction kept 3 bases outside the gene matches. Looked up from germline, CDR1 is SGHRS and CDR2 is YFSETQ.

This chain joins TRBV7-9 and TRBJ2-5; D is perhaps TRBD1 (6 bases). Per germline, CDR1 SEHNR and CDR2 FQNEAQ (reference sequence). The CDR3 runs to 15 residues. Trimming pared 3 bases from V and 5 bases from J, leaving 16 bases between. CDR3 nucleotides: TGTGCCAGCAGCTTGGGAAACAGGGTGCGGGAGACCCAGTACTTC. Translation gives CASSLGNRVRETQYF. The whole variable domain, remainder taken from reference TRBV7-9 and TRBJ2-5, is DTGVSQNPRHKITKRGQNVTFRCDPISEHNRLYWYRQTLGQGPEFLTYFQNEAQLEKSRLLSDRFSAERPKGSFSTLEIQRTEQGDSAMYLCASSLGNRVRETQYFGPGTRLLVL.

The genes are TRBV10-3 and TRBJ1-1, with 7 bases lining up with TRBD1. Germline CDR1 reads ENHRY; CDR2 reads SYGVKD. Losses at the gene ends were 0 bases for V and 5 bases for J; bases not matched to a gene: 6. CDR3 length: 15 residues. The CDR3 sequence is CAISESLGGQTEAFF. CDR3 in DNA: TGTGCCATCAGTGAGTCGTTAGGGGGACAGACTGAAGCTTTCTTT.

This clonotype has only a few counts. The chain has TRBV25-1 and TRBJ2-5; D call uncertain. There are 13 residues in the CDR3. V lost 5 bases and J lost 1, with 8 bases in between. Germline V CDR1 and CDR2: MGHDK, SYGVNS. CDR3 in DNA: TGTGCCAGCAGTCCCCAACTCCAAGAGACCCAGTACTTC. Amino acid sequence: CASSPQLQETQYF.

As concerns this clonotype: A junction end diverges from the germline sequence, so it may reflect a read error. V is TRBV29-1 and J is TRBJ1-5; D is ambiguous. The CDR3 totals 12 residues. Germline assignment: CDR1 SQVTM and CDR2 ANQGSEA. Here the CDR3 reads CSVGVSNQPPHF. CDR3 coding DNA: TGCAGCGTTGGGGTTAGCAATCAGCCCCCGCATTTT.

The CDR3 here is CASSRQGATPLTDTQYF. For the CDR3, the DNA is TGTGCCAGCAGTAGACAGGGGGCCACACCACTCACAGATACGCAGTATTTT. The J gene is TRBJ2-3, the V gene TRBV6-1, with 10 bases aligning to TRBD1. Germline CDR1 and CDR2: MNHNS and SASEGT. J was trimmed by 2 bases and V by 5 bases; bases with no gene match: 10. The CDR3 has 17 residues.

This clonotype appeared a single time. The chain uses TRBV20-1 and TRBJ2-1; the match to TRBD2 covers 7 bases. Trimming took 3 bases from V and 5 from J; bases not matched to a gene: 16. This CDR3 contains 17 residues. CDR1 DFQATT and CDR2 SNEGSKA come from the germline V gene (reference sequence). CDR3 sequence: CSAREAGDPLLNNEQFF. The CDR3 DNA reads as TGCAGTGCTAGGGAGGCGGGAGATCCCTTACTTAACAATGAGCAGTTCTTC.

The J gene is TRBJ2-5, the V gene TRBV20-1; perhaps TRBD1 as D (5 bases). The J call may not be correct, given that the DNA end is closer to TRBJ2-7. This CDR3 has 13 residues. Per the germline V gene, CDR1 is DFQATT and CDR2 is SNEGSKA (reference sequence). Here the CDR3 DNA reads TGCAGTGCTAGTAAGCAGGGTATCCACGAGCAGTACTTC. This sequence encodes CSASKQGIHEQYF.

J is TRBJ2-4 and V is TRBV20-1; D is uncertain. This CDR3 contains 13 residues. The ends were cut back, 0 bases at V and 0 bases at J, with 3 bases in the middle. Germline CDR1 DFQATT, CDR2 SNEGSKA (reference sequence). CDR3 sequence (DNA): TGCAGTGCTAGAGATGTAGCCAAAAACATTCAGTACTTC. It codes for CSARDVAKNIQYF.

The chain couples TRBV6-4 to TRBJ2-3; a possible D gene is TRBD1 (5 bases). Germline V gene sequence: CDR1 MRHNA, CDR2 SNTAGT. Trimming stripped 5 bases from V and 4 bases from J, with 10 bases between. The length of the CDR3 is 13 residues. This chain's CDR3 is CASSKTEADTQYF. The CDR3 DNA reads TGTGCCAGCAGTAAGACAGAAGCAGATACGCAGTATTTT.

The chain carries TRBV5-1 and TRBJ2-1; tentative D call: TRBD1 (6 bases). Germline CDR1 is SGHRS and CDR2 is YFSETQ. This CDR3 is 18 amino acids long. Trimming took 1 base from V and 8 from J, leaving 25 bases between them. CDR3 in DNA: TGCGCCAGCAGCTTGTTGGTTCAGGGGTCCTTACAAGGGGATGAGCAGTTCTTC. Translating it yields CASSLLVQGSLQGDEQFF.

The V call is TRBV5-1, the J call TRBJ2-5; 7 positions match TRBD1. V lost 1 base, J lost 4 bases, and 10 bases stayed unmatched. CDR3 size: 16 residues. The germline CDR1 and CDR2 sequences are SGHRS and YFSETQ. The chain's CDR3 is CASSLQGVGGGETQYF. CDR3 in DNA: TGCGCCAGCAGCTTGCAGGGGGTTGGTGGTGGAGAGACCCAGTACTTC.

This chain connects TRBV7-2 to TRBJ1-2, with 11 bases fitting TRBD1. Germline V gives CDR1 SGHTA, CDR2 FQGNSA. The CDR3 is made up of 17 amino acids. Trimming at V came to 1 base and at J to 5 bases, leaving 9 bases not matched to a gene. The CDR3 is CASSLGGQGAKIYGYTF. CDR3 DNA: TGTGCCAGCAGCTTAGGCGGACAGGGGGCGAAGATTTATGGCTACACCTTC.

The rearrangement joins TRBV19 to TRBJ2-7; D is undetermined. The DNA end lines up better with TRBJ2-4; the J call may be wrong. The length of the CDR3 is 12 residues. CDR1 LNHDA and CDR2 SQIVND come from the germline V gene (reference sequence). CDR3 sequence (DNA): TGTGCCAGTAGTCGGTCAGATGACATTCAGTACTTC. Protein sequence: CASSRSDDIQYF.

This CDR3 is CASSYSTTGLSSGANVLTF. The CDR3 bases are TGTGCCAGCAGTTACTCTACGACAGGGCTTAGCTCTGGGGCCAACGTCCTGACTTTC. V gene TRBV6-5 combines with J gene TRBJ2-6; 7 nucleotides agree with TRBD1. V was pared by 0 bases and J by 0 bases, with 8 bases of the junction left unmatched. The CDR3 is 19 residues long. Germline V gene data show CDR1 as MNHEY and CDR2 as SVGAGI.

This chain joins TRBV5-1 and TRBJ2-5, with 8 bases fitting TRBD2. CDR3 size: 16 residues. Germline CDR1 reads SGHRS; CDR2 reads YFSETQ. V lost 1 base, J lost 1 base, and 6 bases stayed unmatched. This CDR3 is CASSLWLAGSQETQYF. The CDR3 DNA reads as TGCGCCAGCAGCTTGTGGTTAGCGGGATCCCAAGAGACCCAGTACTTC.

The rearrangement joins TRBV6-6 to TRBJ2-3; D call uncertain. This CDR3 is 15 amino acids long. The germline V gene has CDR1 MNHNY and CDR2 SVGAGI (reference sequence). Deletions cut 2 bases from V and 0 bases from J, with 9 bases between. Here the CDR3 DNA reads TGTGCCAGCAGTTACCTAATTACTAGCACAGATACGCAGTATTTT. This sequence encodes CASSYLITSTDTQYF.

The gene calls are TRBV24-1 and TRBJ2-1; 13 nucleotides match TRBD2. V lost 6 bases, J lost 10 bases, and 8 bases stayed unmatched. Germline V gene sequence: CDR1 KGHDR, CDR2 SFDVKD. CDR3 length: 15 amino acids. The CDR3 here is CATSPGTSGEKEQFF. The CDR3 DNA follows: TGTGCCACCAGTCCTGGGACTAGCGGGGAGAAAGAGCAGTTCTTC.

In its sample, this clonotype was seen many times. The rearrangement joins TRBV7-2 to TRBJ2-7; D is unresolved. Germline assignment: CDR1 SGHTA and CDR2 FQGNSA. V shed 3 bases and J shed 3 bases, with 9 bases lying between them. CDR3 length: 13 residues. The DNA of the CDR3 is TGTGCCAGCAGCTTCGGGCGAGACTACGAGCAGTACTTC. Encoded protein: CASSFGRDYEQYF.